One sample yielded the 21 T cell receptor beta chains listed below, sequenced in a study of OX40 agonist ivuxolimab in advanced cancers. This table comes from immunoSEQ multiplex PCR, and its TCRdb copy is limited to in-frame clones, with some not included. The data show more than 10,000 clones, about 80% seen once. The sequencing here drew on CD4+ or CD8+ T cells sorted from blood, taken in a trial of the OX40 agonist ivuxolimab. The origin of the receptors is an adult with an advanced solid tumor such as melanoma, head and neck, liver or kidney cancer.

The gene calls are TRBV7-3 and TRBJ2-7; TRBD2 matches 9 bases. From germline, CDR1 is SGHTA and CDR2 FQGTGA. The V gene end was trimmed by 6 bases and the J gene end by 2 bases; junction bases not matched to a gene: 11. The CDR3 is 16 residues long. CDR3 in DNA: TGTGCCAGCAGTCCCGACTCGGCTAGCGGGACCTACGAGCAGTACTTC. Protein: CASSPDSASGTYEQYF. The whole variable domain, filled in from reference TRBV7-3 and TRBJ2-7, reads GAGVSQTPSNKVTEKGKYVELRCDPISGHTALYWYRQSLGQGPEFLIYFQGTGAADDSGLPNDRFFAVRPEGSVSTLKIQRTERGDSAVYLCASSPDSASGTYEQYFGPGTRLTVT.

This clone was found a few times. The chain links TRBV6-1 to TRBJ1-1, with D unclear. CDR3 size: 8 residues. The V and J ends lost 9 bases and 11 bases respectively, with 7 bases between them. From germline, CDR1 is MNHNS and CDR2 SASEGT. CDR3 sequence (DNA): TGTGCCAGAGCTCGGGCTTTCTTT. This sequence encodes CARARAFF.

This chain uses TRBV29-1 with TRBJ2-7; D may correspond to TRBD1 or TRBD2 (5 bases each). Trimming stripped 2 bases from V and 6 bases from J, with 20 bases between. The CDR3 has 15 amino acids. Looked up from germline, CDR1 is SQVTM and CDR2 is ANQGSEA. DNA for the CDR3: TGCAGCGTTGAAACGAGTTGGGTCGGGGCGGCCGAGCAGTACTTC. Residues: CSVETSWVGAAEQYF.

The rearrangement joins TRBV7-2 to TRBJ2-7; 8 bases are a match to TRBD2. CDR1 is SGHTA and CDR2 is FQGNSA in the germline V gene. The CDR3 runs to 14 residues. V trimming: 2 bases; J trimming: 2 bases; junction bases outside the gene matches: 2. The CDR3 DNA follows: TGTGCCAGCAGCTTAACTAGCGGTCCCTACGAGCAGTACTTC. It encodes CASSLTSGPYEQYF. Full variable domain (missing parts from reference TRBV7-2 and TRBJ2-7): GAGVSQSPSNKVTEKGKDVELRCDPISGHTALYWYRQSLGQGLEFLIYFQGNSAPDKSGLPSDRFSAERTGGSVSTLTIQRTQQEDSAVYLCASSLTSGPYEQYFGPGTRLTVT.

The chain links TRBV7-8 to TRBJ2-5; D may be TRBD1 (6 bases). V lost 5 bases, J lost 0 bases, and 13 bases lay in between. Germline loops: CDR1 SGHVS, CDR2 FQNEAQ. This CDR3 is 15 amino acids long. CDR3 nucleotide sequence: TGTGCCAGCAGCGCCGGGACATTGTACCAAGAGACCCAGTACTTC. It translates to CASSAGTLYQETQYF. Supplemented by reference TRBV7-8 and TRBJ2-5, the full variable domain reads GAGVSQSPRYKVAKRGQDVALRCDPISGHVSLFWYQQALGQGPEFLTYFQNEAQLDKSGLPSDRFFAERPEGSVSTLKIQRTQQEDSAVYLCASSAGTLYQETQYFGPGTRLLVL.

V is TRBV7-8 and J is TRBJ1-1; tentatively, D is TRBD1 (6 bases). CDR1 and CDR2 from the germline V gene are SGHVS and FQNEAQ. The V end was cut by 7 bases, the J end by 1 base, with 16 bases between. CDR3 size: 15 residues. CDR3: CASNPPGAQNTEAFF. CDR3 DNA sequence: TGTGCCAGCAACCCCCCGGGGGCGCAGAACACTGAAGCTTTCTTT.

This chain links TRBV27 with TRBJ1-1; D remains unclear. V lost 6 bases and J lost 7, with 18 bases in between. Germline-derived CDR1 and CDR2 are MNHEY and SMNVEV (reference sequence). This CDR3 contains 14 residues. CDR3 protein: CASSRADPVGEAFF. DNA for the CDR3: TGTGCCAGCAGCCGAGCTGACCCGGTGGGTGAAGCTTTCTTT.

This clone was observed a single time. This chain connects TRBV27 to TRBJ2-7; D may be TRBD1 (5 bases). V was shortened by 2 bases and J by 1 base, with 12 bases between the two germline ends. CDR3 length: 15 residues. Germline loops: CDR1 MNHEY, CDR2 SMNVEV (reference sequence). The CDR3 protein is CASSLDPRDSYEQYF. CDR3 nucleotides: TGTGCCAGCAGTTTAGATCCCAGGGATTCCTACGAGCAGTACTTC.

The chain recombines TRBV10-3 with TRBJ2-5, with D possibly being TRBD1 (5 bases). Germline CDR1 ENHRY, CDR2 SYGVKD. The length of the CDR3 is 13 residues. Trimming took off 3 bases at V and 4 bases at J, with 9 bases between the two ends. The CDR3 is CAISDGQGETQYF. The DNA of the CDR3 is TGTGCCATCAGTGACGGGCAGGGAGAGACCCAGTACTTC.

The chain couples TRBV10-3 to TRBJ1-2; no firm D call. This CDR3 contains 13 residues. Trimming cost V 5 bases and J 1 base, with 8 bases left between them. Germline-derived CDR1 and CDR2 are ENHRY and SYGVKD. DNA of the CDR3: TGTGCCATCAGTCATTCGGATAACTATGGCTACACCTTC. Protein: CAISHSDNYGYTF.

The chain uses TRBV25-1 and TRBJ2-7; 8 nucleotides line up with TRBD2. Germline assignment: CDR1 MGHDK and CDR2 SYGVNS. With V trimmed by 3 bases and J by 3 bases, 4 bases remained unmatched. This CDR3 spans 14 amino acids. CDR3: CASSEDGRDYEQYF. The CDR3 DNA reads TGTGCCAGCAGTGAGGACGGGAGGGACTACGAGCAGTACTTC.

This chain joins TRBV6-7 and TRBJ2-3; 9 bases agree with TRBD2. TRBV6-7 is marked as an open reading frame, function uncertain. V trimming: 7 bases; J trimming: 4 bases; junction bases outside the gene matches: 24. The CDR3 contains 20 residues. The CDR3 here is CASTISREREEGGPPDTQYF. CDR3 coding DNA: TGTGCCAGCACTATATCGAGAGAGCGGGAGGAGGGGGGCCCCCCAGATACGCAGTATTTT.

The CDR3 protein is CASSLFSSYEQYF. The CDR3 coding sequence is TGTGCCAGCAGCTTATTCAGCTCCTACGAGCAGTACTTC. The chain joins TRBV5-6 to TRBJ2-7, with D unresolved. CDR1 is SGHDT and CDR2 is YYEEEE in the germline V gene. Trimming shortened V by 2 bases and J by 0 bases, and 6 bases separated the two germline ends. The CDR3 runs to 13 residues.

The rearrangement links TRBV7-2 to TRBJ2-5, with 10 bases lining up with TRBD2. V was pared by 4 bases and J by 3 bases, with 8 bases of the junction left unmatched. CDR3 length equals 16 residues. Germline CDR1 is SGHTA and CDR2 is FQGNSA. CDR3 in DNA: TGTGCCAGCAGCTCGGGACTAGCGTCGGGCGAAGAGACCCAGTACTTC. Protein product: CASSSGLASGEETQYF.

The chain has TRBV27 and TRBJ1-6; D remains unclear. Per the germline V gene, CDR1 is MNHEY and CDR2 is SMNVEV (reference sequence). V shed 8 bases and J shed 5 bases, with 16 bases lying between them. CDR3 length equals 15 residues. The CDR3 loop reads CASGFLTDNNSPLHF. CDR3 in DNA: TGTGCCAGCGGCTTCCTGACGGATAATAATTCACCCCTCCACTTT.

V and J are TRBV7-5 and TRBJ1-1. TRBV7-5 corresponds to a pseudogene. The CDR3 loop spans 13 amino acids. The CDR3 DNA reads TGTGCCAGCAGCTTAAGTTGGAACACTGAAGCTTTCTTT. Its translation: CASSLSWNTEAFF.

The rearrangement links TRBV5-6 to TRBJ1-2; D call uncertain. This CDR3 is built from 9 residues. Germline lookup yields CDR1 SGHDT and CDR2 YYEEEE. The germline V and J ends were trimmed by 2 bases and 14 bases, with 7 bases remaining between them. Here the CDR3 reads CASSFPLTF. The CDR3 bases are TGTGCCAGCAGCTTCCCCCTTACCTTC. Full variable domain (remainder filled in from reference TRBV5-6 and TRBJ1-2): DAGVTQSPTHLIKTRGQQVTLRCSPKSGHDTVSWYQQALGQGPQFIFQYYEEEERQRGNFPDRFSGHQFPNYSSELNVNALLLGDSALYLCASSFPLTFGSGTRLTVV.

This chain joins TRBV7-9 and TRBJ2-5, with 9 positions matching TRBD1. The germline CDR1 and CDR2 sequences are SEHNR and FQNEAQ (reference sequence). Trimming cost V 5 bases and J 3 bases; bases outside gene matches: 7. This CDR3 contains 15 residues. The CDR3 here is CASSPSGTGKETQYF. CDR3 sequence (DNA): TGTGCCAGCAGCCCCTCCGGGACAGGGAAAGAGACCCAGTACTTC.

This clone was observed once. The J gene is TRBJ2-6, the V gene TRBV27; D might be TRBD1 or TRBD2, each matching 6 bases. CDR3 length equals 16 residues. The V end was cut by 2 bases, the J end by 3 bases, with 11 bases between. Germline values: CDR1 MNHEY, CDR2 SMNVEV (reference sequence). CDR3 protein: CASSLGRGHGANVLTF. As DNA, the CDR3 is TGTGCCAGCAGTTTAGGCCGGGGGCATGGGGCCAACGTCCTGACTTTC. Looking up the rest from reference TRBV27 and TRBJ2-6 gives the full variable domain: EAQVTQNPRYLITVTGKKLTVTCSQNMNHEYMSWYRQDPGLGLRQIYYSMNVEVTDKGDVPEGYKVSRKEKRNFPLILESPSPNQTSLYFCASSLGRGHGANVLTFGAGSRLTVL.

In its sample, this clone was seen once. The chain carries TRBV27 and TRBJ2-1; D gene uncertain. The V gene lost 2 bases and the J gene lost 0 bases, with 11 bases spanning the gap. This CDR3 has 16 amino acids. Germline-derived CDR1 and CDR2 are MNHEY and SMNVEV (reference sequence). The CDR3 loop reads CASSLSLRSSYNEQFF. CDR3 nucleotides: TGTGCCAGCAGTTTAAGCCTACGAAGCTCCTACAATGAGCAGTTCTTC.

CDR3 DNA: TGTGCCAGCAGCCTTGCAGGGGGCGCGGGCGAAAAACTGTTTTTT. Amino acids: CASSLAGGAGEKLFF. The chain carries TRBV27 and TRBJ1-4, with TRBD1 identical over 8 bases. This CDR3 region has 15 residues. V was pared by 6 bases and J by 8 bases, with 11 bases of the junction left unmatched. Germline V gene data show CDR1 as MNHEY and CDR2 as SMNVEV (reference sequence).